This TCR beta chain was sequenced in a study of early T cells in non-severe SARS-CoV-2 infection. Study-wide background: Whole-blood bulk RNA, unsorted, was sequenced, and chains were unpaired.

The library protocol tagged individual cDNA molecules with unique molecular identifiers. TCRdb independently ran MiXCR on the 5' RACE reads; one entry per CDR3 protein. The sample comprises about 59,000 distinct CDR3 sequences, under 15% of which are singletons, and roughly 8.8% rests with the top ten. Details on this clonotype: The antigen is not known.

Study-wide results and limits: Comparison of clonotypes with VDJdb favored anti-spike CD8 responses while missing private and CD4 specificities.

The sample was whole blood, taken at baseline. The sequence was collected from an adult who was a healthcare worker with PCR-confirmed SARS-CoV-2 infection or an uninfected control (not recorded which).

The CDR3 nucleotides read TGTGCCAGCAAGCAAACCCCATCAGGGAACTACGAGCAGTACTTC. Its protein product is CASKQTPSGNYEQYF. J is TRBJ2-7 and V is TRBV6-5; tentative D call: TRBD1 (5 bases). Per the germline V gene, CDR1 is MNHEY and CDR2 is SVGAGI. The CDR3 has 15 residues. V was clipped by 7 bases and J by 3 bases, with 19 bases between them.